The clone carrying this T cell receptor beta chain was counted ten times or more. Its target is not known. Germline values: CDR1 SGHDN, CDR2 FVKESK. V was cut by 2 bases and J by 0 bases, with 10 bases left in between. The CDR3 length is 15 residues. The data are from a study of Graves' ophthalmopathy and Graves' hyperthyroidism. Included hyperthyroidism patients were aged 18 to 65 and newly diagnosed (under 2 months' duration). Beta-chain TCR CDR3 regions were amplified from RNA transcripts. RT-PCR in the first round used HTBI primers; a second-round multiplex PCR followed. From the multiplex PCR reads, TCRdb called clonotypes with MiXCR, one entry per CDR3 protein. This sample has over a million distinct CDR3 sequences, with about 38% found just once. Study findings and constraints: The study's model predicted ophthalmopathy progression at around 70% sensitivity and 72.22% specificity. Blood also carried most expanded thyroid clonotypes exceeding 0.001 frequency. A model built from 13 signatures distinguished ophthalmopathy from stable hyperthyroidism with roughly 85% sensitivity and around 81% specificity.

The source of this sequence is an adult man with Graves' hyperthyroidism. Specimen: peripheral blood or thyroid tissue (not recorded which). This chain links TRBV14 with TRBJ1-1, with D possibly being TRBD1 (6 bases). The DNA for the CDR3 is TGTGCCAGCAGCCAACCGACAGGTTTGAACACTGAAGCTTTCTTT. Translating gives CASSQPTGLNTEAFF.